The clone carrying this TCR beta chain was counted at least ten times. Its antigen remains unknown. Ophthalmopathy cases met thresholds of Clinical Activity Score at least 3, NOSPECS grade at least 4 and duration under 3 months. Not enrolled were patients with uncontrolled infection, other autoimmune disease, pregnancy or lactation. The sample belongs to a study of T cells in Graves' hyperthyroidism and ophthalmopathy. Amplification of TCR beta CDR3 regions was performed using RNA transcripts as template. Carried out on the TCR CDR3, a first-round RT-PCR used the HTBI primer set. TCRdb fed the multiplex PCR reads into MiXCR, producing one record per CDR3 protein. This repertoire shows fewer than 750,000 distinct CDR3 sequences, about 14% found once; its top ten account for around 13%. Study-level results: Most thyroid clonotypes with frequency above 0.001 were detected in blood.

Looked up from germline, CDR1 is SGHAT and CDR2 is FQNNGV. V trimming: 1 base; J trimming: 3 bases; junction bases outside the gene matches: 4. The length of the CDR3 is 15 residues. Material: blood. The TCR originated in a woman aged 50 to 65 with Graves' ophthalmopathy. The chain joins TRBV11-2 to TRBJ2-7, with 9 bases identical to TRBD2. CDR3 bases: TGTGCCAGCAGCTTAGGTGGACTAGCGTTCTACGAGCAGTACTTC. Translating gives CASSLGGLAFYEQYF.